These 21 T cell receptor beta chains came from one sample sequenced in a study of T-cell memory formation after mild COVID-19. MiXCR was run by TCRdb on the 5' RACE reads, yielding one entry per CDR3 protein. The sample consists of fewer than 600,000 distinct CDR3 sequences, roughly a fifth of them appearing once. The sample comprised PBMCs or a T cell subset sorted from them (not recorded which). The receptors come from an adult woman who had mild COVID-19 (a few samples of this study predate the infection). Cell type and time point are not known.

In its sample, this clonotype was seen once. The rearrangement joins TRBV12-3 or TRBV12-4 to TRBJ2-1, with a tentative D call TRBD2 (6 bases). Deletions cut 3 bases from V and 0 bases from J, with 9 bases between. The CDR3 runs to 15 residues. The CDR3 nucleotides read TGTGCCAGCAGTTTCGGCGGGGTCTCCTACAATGAGCAGTTCTTC. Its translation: CASSFGGVSYNEQFF.

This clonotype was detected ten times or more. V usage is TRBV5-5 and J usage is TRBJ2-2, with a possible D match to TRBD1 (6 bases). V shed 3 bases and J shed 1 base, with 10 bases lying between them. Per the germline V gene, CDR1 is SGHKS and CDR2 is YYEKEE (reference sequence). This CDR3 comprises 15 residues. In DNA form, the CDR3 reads TGTGCCAGCAGCTCCCGGGACAAGAACACCGGGGAGCTGTTTTTT. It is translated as CASSSRDKNTGELFF.

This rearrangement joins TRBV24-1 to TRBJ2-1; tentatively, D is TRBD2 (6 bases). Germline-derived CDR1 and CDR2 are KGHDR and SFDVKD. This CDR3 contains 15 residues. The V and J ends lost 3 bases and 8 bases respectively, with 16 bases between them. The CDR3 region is CATSDQPRRAHEQFF. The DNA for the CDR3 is TGTGCCACCAGTGATCAACCACGGAGGGCTCATGAGCAGTTCTTC.

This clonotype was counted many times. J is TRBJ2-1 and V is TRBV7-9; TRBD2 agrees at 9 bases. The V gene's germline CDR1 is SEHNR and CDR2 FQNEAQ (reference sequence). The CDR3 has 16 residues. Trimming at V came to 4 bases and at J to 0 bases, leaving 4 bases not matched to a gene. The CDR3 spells CASSSLAGSSYNEQFF. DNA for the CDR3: TGTGCCAGCAGCTCTCTAGCGGGAAGCTCCTACAATGAGCAGTTCTTC.

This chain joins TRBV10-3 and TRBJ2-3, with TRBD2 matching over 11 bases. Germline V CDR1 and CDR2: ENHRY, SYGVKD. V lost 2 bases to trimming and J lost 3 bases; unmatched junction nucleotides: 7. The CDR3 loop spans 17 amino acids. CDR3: CAISEDPSGRTTDTQYF. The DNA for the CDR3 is TGTGCCATCAGTGAGGATCCTAGCGGGAGGACTACAGATACGCAGTATTTT.

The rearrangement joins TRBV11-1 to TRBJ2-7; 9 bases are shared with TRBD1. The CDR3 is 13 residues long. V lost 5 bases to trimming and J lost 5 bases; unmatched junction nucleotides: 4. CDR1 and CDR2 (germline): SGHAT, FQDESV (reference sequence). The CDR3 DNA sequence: TGTGCCAGCAGCCATGGGACAGGGCACGAGCAGTACTTC. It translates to CASSHGTGHEQYF.

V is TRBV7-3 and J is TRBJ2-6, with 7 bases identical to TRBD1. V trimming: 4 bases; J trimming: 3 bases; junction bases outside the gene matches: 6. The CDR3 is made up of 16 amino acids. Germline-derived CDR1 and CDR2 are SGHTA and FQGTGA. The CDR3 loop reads CASSYTGASGANVLTF. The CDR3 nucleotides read TGTGCCAGCAGCTACACAGGGGCGAGTGGGGCCAACGTCCTGACTTTC.

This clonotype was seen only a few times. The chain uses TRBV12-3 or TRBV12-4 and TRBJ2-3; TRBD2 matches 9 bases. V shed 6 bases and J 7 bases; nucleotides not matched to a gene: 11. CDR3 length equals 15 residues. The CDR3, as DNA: TGTGCCAGCAGCCCCCCCGCGGGGGGGGACCATACGCAGTATTTT. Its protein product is CASSPPAGGDHTQYF.

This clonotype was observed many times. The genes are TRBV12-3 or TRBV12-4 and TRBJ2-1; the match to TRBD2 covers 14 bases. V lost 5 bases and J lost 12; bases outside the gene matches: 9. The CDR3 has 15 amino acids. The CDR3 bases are TGTGCCAGCAGTCCCTTGGGACTAGCGGGGGACGGGCAGTTCTTC. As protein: CASSPLGLAGDGQFF.

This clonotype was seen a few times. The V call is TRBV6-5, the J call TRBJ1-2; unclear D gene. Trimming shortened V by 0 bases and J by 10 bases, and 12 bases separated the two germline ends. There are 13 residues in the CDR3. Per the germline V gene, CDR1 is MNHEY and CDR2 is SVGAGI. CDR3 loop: CASSYSSNLPYTF. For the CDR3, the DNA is TGTGCCAGCAGTTACTCGAGTAATTTACCCTACACCTTC.

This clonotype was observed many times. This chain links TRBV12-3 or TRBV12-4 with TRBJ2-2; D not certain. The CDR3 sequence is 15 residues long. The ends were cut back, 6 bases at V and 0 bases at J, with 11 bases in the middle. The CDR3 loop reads CASSTAQANTGELFF. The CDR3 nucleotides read TGTGCCAGCAGCACAGCCCAAGCGAACACCGGGGAGCTGTTTTTT.

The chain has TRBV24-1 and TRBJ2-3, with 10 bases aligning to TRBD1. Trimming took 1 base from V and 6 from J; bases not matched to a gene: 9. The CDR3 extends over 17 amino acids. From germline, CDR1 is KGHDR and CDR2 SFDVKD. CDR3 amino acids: CATSDLGTTGGMDTQYF. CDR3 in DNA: TGTGCCACCAGTGATTTAGGTACGACAGGGGGCATGGATACGCAGTATTTT.

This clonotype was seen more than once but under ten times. CDR3 amino acids: CASSVGAGGSNTGELFF. The CDR3 nucleotides are TGTGCCAGCAGCGTAGGGGCGGGAGGATCGAACACCGGGGAGCTGTTTTTT. The V call is TRBV9, the J call TRBJ2-2, with 8 bases matching TRBD2. The ends lost 0 bases at V and 0 bases at J; junction bases unmatched: 4. Germline assignment: CDR1 SGDLS and CDR2 YYNGEE. This CDR3 has 17 residues.

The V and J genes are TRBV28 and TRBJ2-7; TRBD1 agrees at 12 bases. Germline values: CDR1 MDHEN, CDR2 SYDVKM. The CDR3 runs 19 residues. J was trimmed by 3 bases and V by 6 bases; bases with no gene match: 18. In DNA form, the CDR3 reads TGTGCCAGCAGCCTCGGGACAGGGGGCGCGAGGGCTGTGATCTACGAGCAGTACTTC. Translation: CASSLGTGGARAVIYEQYF.

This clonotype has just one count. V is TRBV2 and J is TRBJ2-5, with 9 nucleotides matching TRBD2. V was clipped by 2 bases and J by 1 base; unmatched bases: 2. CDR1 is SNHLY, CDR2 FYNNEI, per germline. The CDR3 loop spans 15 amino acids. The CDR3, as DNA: TGTGCCAGCAGTGAACCTAGCGGGGTCCAAGAGACCCAGTACTTC. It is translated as CASSEPSGVQETQYF.

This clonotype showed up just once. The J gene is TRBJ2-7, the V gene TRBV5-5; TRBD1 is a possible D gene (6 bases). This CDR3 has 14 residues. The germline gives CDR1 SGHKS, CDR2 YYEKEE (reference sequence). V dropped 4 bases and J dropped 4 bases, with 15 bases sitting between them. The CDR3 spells CASSRPGQNYEQYF. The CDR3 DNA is TGTGCCAGCAGCCGGCCGGGACAAAATTACGAGCAGTACTTC.

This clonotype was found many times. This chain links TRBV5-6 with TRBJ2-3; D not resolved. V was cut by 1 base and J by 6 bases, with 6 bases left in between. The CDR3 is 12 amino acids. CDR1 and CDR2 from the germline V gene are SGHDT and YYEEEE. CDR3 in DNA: TGTGCCAGCAGCTTGTATGGGGATACGCAGTATTTT. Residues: CASSLYGDTQYF.

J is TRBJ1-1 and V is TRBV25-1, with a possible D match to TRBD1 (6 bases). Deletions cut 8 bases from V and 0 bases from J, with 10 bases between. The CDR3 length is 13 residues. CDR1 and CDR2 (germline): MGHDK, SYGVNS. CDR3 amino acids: CASEDSMNTEAFF. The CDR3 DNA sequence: TGTGCCAGCGAGGACAGCATGAACACTGAAGCTTTCTTT. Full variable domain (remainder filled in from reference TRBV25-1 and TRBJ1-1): EADIYQTPRYLVIGTGKKITLECSQTMGHDKMYWYQQDPGMELHLIHYSYGVNSTEKGDLSSESTVSRIRTEHFPLTLESARPSHTSQYLCASEDSMNTEAFFGQGTRLTVV.

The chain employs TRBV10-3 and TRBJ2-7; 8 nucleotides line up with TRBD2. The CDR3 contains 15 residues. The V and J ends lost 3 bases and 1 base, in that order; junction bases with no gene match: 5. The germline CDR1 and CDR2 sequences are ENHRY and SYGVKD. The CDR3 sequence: CAISDLAGGSYEQYF. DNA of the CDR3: TGTGCCATCAGTGATTTGGCGGGGGGATCCTACGAGCAGTACTTC.

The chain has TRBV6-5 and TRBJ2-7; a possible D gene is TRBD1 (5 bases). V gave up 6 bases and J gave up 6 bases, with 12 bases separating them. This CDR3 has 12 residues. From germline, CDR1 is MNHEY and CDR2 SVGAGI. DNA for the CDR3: TGTGCCAGCAGGAGGACAAAAGGCGAGCAGTACTTC. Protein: CASRRTKGEQYF.

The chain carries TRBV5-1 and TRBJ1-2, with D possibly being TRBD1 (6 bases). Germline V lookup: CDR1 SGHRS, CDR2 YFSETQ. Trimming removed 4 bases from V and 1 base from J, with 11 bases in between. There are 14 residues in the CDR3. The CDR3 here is CASSTTGDNYGYTF. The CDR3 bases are TGCGCCAGCAGCACGACAGGAGATAACTATGGCTACACCTTC.